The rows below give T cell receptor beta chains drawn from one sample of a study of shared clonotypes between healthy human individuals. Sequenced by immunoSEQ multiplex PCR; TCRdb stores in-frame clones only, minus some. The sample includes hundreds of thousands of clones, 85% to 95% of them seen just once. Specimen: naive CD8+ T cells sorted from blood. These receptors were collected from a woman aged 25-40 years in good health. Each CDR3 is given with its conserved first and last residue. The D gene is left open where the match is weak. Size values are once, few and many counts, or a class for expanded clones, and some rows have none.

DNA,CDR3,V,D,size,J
TGTGCCAGCAGCTCATACCAAGACGCAGGGACCGAGCAGTACTTC,CASSSYQDAGTEQYF,TRBV7-9,-,-,TRBJ2-7
TGTGCCAGCAGTGACAACTATGGCTACACCTTC,CASSDNYGYTF,TRBV2,-,-,TRBJ1-2
TGTGCCAGTAGTATAGGACTCCAGCCCCAGCATTTT,CASSIGLQPQHF,TRBV19,-,once,TRBJ1-5
TGTGCCAGCACCCCCGCCCATCTAGCGAAGGCCGCCTACGAGCAGTACTTC,CASTPAHLAKAAYEQYF,TRBV27,-,-,TRBJ2-7
TGTGCCTGGAGTCACCTCTCCTACGAGCAGTACTTC,CAWSHLSYEQYF,TRBV30,-,-,TRBJ2-7
TGTGCCAGCATAGGGAAGAACTACTACACCGGGGAGCTGTTTTTT,CASIGKNYYTGELFF,TRBV2,-,-,TRBJ2-2
TGTGCCTCACAGGGGAGGGGAAGCAATGAGCAGTTCTTC,CASQGRGSNEQFF,TRBV19,-,-,TRBJ2-1
TGTGCCAGCAGCCCTCGGTTGAGCGGGAGAATCAATGAGCAGTTCTTC,CASSPRLSGRINEQFF,TRBV5-6,TRBD2,-,TRBJ2-1
TGTGCCAGCAGTTACTCGGGCGGGACAGGGATCGCTGAAGCTTTCTTT,CASSYSGGTGIAEAFF,TRBV6-5,TRBD1,-,TRBJ1-1
TGCGCCAGCAGCCCTGAATGGGGGAACACTGAAGCTTTCTTT,CASSPEWGNTEAFF,TRBV4-1,-,-,TRBJ1-1
TGTGCCAGCAGGGAAACAGGCTATGGGCCCTACGAGCAGTACTTC,CASRETGYGPYEQYF,TRBV2,-,once,TRBJ2-7
TGTGCCAGCAGCTTAGGATCGACTAGCGGGTACTACAATGAGCAGTTCTTC,CASSLGSTSGYYNEQFF,TRBV13,TRBD2,-,TRBJ2-1
TGTGCCATCAGTGAACATGGACAAGTGAACACTGAAGCTTTCTTT,CAISEHGQVNTEAFF,TRBV10-3,-,-,TRBJ1-1
TGTGCCAGCAGCTTTCCACAGGATAACACCGGGGAGCTGTTTTTT,CASSFPQDNTGELFF,TRBV5-4,-,-,TRBJ2-2
TGTGCCAGCAGCTCACGTGGTCCGAACACCGGGGAGCTGTTTTTT,CASSSRGPNTGELFF,TRBV28,-,-,TRBJ2-2
TGTGCCAGCAGTTCGCGAAACAGGGGGCGAGGAGATGAGCAGTTCTTC,CASSSRNRGRGDEQFF,TRBV28,TRBD1,-,TRBJ2-1
TGTGCCAGCAGTTTAGCAGGGGCGAATGAAGCTTTCTTT,CASSLAGANEAFF,TRBV28,-,-,TRBJ1-1
TGCGCCAGCAGCCAAGATCTGGGATCCTACGAGCAGTACTTC,CASSQDLGSYEQYF,TRBV4-1,-,-,TRBJ2-7
TGTGCCAGCCTCTCGGGGACAGGGTTTGTCGGCTATGGCTACACCTTC,CASLSGTGFVGYGYTF,TRBV28,TRBD1,-,TRBJ1-2
TGTGCCAGCAGTCCTATACAGGGATTGTTAGTTTCGGAGCAGTTCTTC,CASSPIQGLLVSEQFF,TRBV14,-,-,TRBJ2-1
TGTGCCGCGGCGGGACAGAGCTACAATGAGCAGTTCTTC,CAAAGQSYNEQFF,TRBV2,-,once,TRBJ2-1
TGTGCTAGTGGTTTGGGCGGGGCACTCTCCTATGGCTACACCTTC,CASGLGGALSYGYTF,TRBV12-5,-,-,TRBJ1-2
TGTGCAAGTCGCTCCTCCACCTACGGTACAGGGGGTTGGTCTTGGAACACTGAAGCTTTCTTT,CASRSSTYGTGGWSWNTEAFF,TRBV12-2,-,-,TRBJ1-1
TGTGCCAGCTCCCCGGGTGGGGGGAACACTGAAGCTTTCTTT,CASSPGGGNTEAFF,TRBV9,-,-,TRBJ1-1
TGTGCCAGCAGTTTTCCTAATCCGGGACTACCAGAGCCAGACTACGAGCAGTACTTC,CASSFPNPGLPEPDYEQYF,TRBV28,TRBD2,-,TRBJ2-7
TGTGCCAGCAGTTTCCCAAGCGAGGCCAAAAACATTCAGTACTTC,CASSFPSEAKNIQYF,TRBV28,-,-,TRBJ2-4
TGTGCCAGCAGGGACCCGGGACTAGCGGCACTCACAGATACGCAGTATTTT,CASRDPGLAALTDTQYF,TRBV12-1,-,-,TRBJ2-3
TGTGCCAGCATCTCCATGAGGGGCAATCAGCCCCAGCATTTT,CASISMRGNQPQHF,TRBV28,-,-,TRBJ1-5
TGTGCCAGCAGTTTAGTAGGGAGAATCTACGAGCAGTACTTC,CASSLVGRIYEQYF,TRBV28,-,-,TRBJ2-7
TGTGCCAGCAGCCCTTTGCTGCCGGGAGCGACCCAGTACTTC,CASSPLLPGATQYF,TRBV11-2,-,-,TRBJ2-5
TGTGCCAGCAGCTTGGAGGTTGGGGAGACCCAGTACTTC,CASSLEVGETQYF,TRBV11-2,-,once,TRBJ2-5